The 18 T cell receptor beta chains presented below share a single source sample, sequenced in a study of CD8 T cells in ankylosing spondylitis. MiXCR was run by TCRdb on the 5' RACE reads, yielding one entry per CDR3 protein. The table shows under 200,000 distinct CDR3 sequences, with roughly 12% occurring only once. Source material: blood, either unsorted or a sorted T cell fraction (not recorded which). These receptors were collected from a male donor with ankylosing spondylitis or in good health (not recorded which).

In this sample, this clonotype turned up a few times. The chain uses TRBV11-2 and TRBJ2-3; D gene unclear. This CDR3 has 14 residues. V was cut by 3 bases and J by 2 bases, with 9 bases left in between. CDR1 is SGHAT and CDR2 is FQNNGV in the germline V gene. The CDR3 reads CASSFPWTTDTQYF. As DNA, the CDR3 is TGTGCCAGCAGCTTCCCATGGACCACAGATACGCAGTATTTT.

This clonotype was recorded many times. CDR3 in amino acids: CASSSLRGTDTQYF. The CDR3 DNA follows: TGTGCCAGCAGCTCCCTACGGGGCACAGATACGCAGTATTTT. This chain links TRBV7-9 with TRBJ2-3; D is unclear. The CDR3 covers 14 residues. Germline CDR1 and CDR2: SEHNR and FQNEAQ (reference sequence). V lost 4 bases, J lost 1 base, and 9 bases lay in between.

This clonotype appeared many times. The chain carries TRBV20-1 and TRBJ1-5; 7 bases map to TRBD1. The length of the CDR3 is 18 residues. The V gene end was trimmed by 0 bases and the J gene end by 0 bases; junction bases not matched to a gene: 11. Germline assignment: CDR1 DFQATT and CDR2 SNEGSKA (reference sequence). CDR3 in amino acids: CSARDQPTGEYSNQPQHF. The CDR3 coding sequence is TGCAGTGCTAGAGATCAGCCCACAGGGGAATATAGCAATCAGCCCCAGCATTTT.

This clonotype was seen repeatedly, ten times or more. V usage is TRBV6-6 and J usage is TRBJ2-2; TRBD1 might be the D (5 bases). The CDR3 loop spans 13 amino acids. The V gene lost 6 bases and the J gene lost 5 bases, with 10 bases spanning the gap. Germline V CDR1 and CDR2: MNHNY, SVGAGI (reference sequence). CDR3 region: CASSLTETGELFF. As DNA, the CDR3 is TGTGCCAGCAGCTTGACAGAGACCGGGGAGCTGTTTTTT.

This clonotype came up many times. The V and J genes are TRBV5-6 and TRBJ2-5; D is unresolved. V was clipped by 4 bases and J by 1 base, with 17 bases between them. The CDR3 spans 16 residues. Germline CDR1 is SGHDT and CDR2 is YYEEEE. Here the CDR3 reads CASSGVNEAFQETQYF. The CDR3 DNA reads as TGTGCCAGCAGCGGCGTAAACGAGGCGTTCCAAGAGACCCAGTACTTC.

The chain carries TRBV18 and TRBJ1-1, with TRBD1 matching 7 bases. The CDR3 runs 14 residues. V gave up 1 base and J gave up 1 base; unmatched junction bases: 0. Germline CDR1 and CDR2: KGHSH and LQKENI. CDR3 protein: CASSPHRGNTEAFF. For the CDR3, the DNA is TGTGCCAGCTCACCACACAGGGGGAACACTGAAGCTTTCTTT. The full variable domain, completed using reference TRBV18 and TRBJ1-1, is NAGVMQNPRHLVRRRGQEARLRCSPMKGHSHVYWYRQLPEEGLKFMVYLQKENIIDESGMPKERFSAEFPKEGPSILRIQQVVRGDSAAYFCASSPHRGNTEAFFGQGTRLTVV.

The chain is built from TRBV20-1 and TRBJ2-7, with D maybe TRBD2 (5 bases). The CDR3 totals 13 residues. From germline, CDR1 is DFQATT and CDR2 SNEGSKA (reference sequence). Trimming removed 5 bases from V and 2 bases from J, with 13 bases in between. The CDR3 coding sequence is TGCAGTGCTTCAACGGACGGGACCTACGAGCAGTACTTC. It encodes CSASTDGTYEQYF.

This clonotype has a count of ten or more. The chain links TRBV5-1 to TRBJ1-1; TRBD1 matches 11 bases. Germline V gene lookup returns CDR1 SGHRS and CDR2 YFSETQ. The trim removed 5 bases at V and 7 bases at J, leaving 7 bases unmatched. This CDR3 has 14 amino acids. CDR3 sequence (DNA): TGCGCCAGCAGGTCCGGACAGGGGGCAATTGAAGCTTTCTTT. Its translation is CASRSGQGAIEAFF.

The chain uses TRBV29-1 and TRBJ2-5; the D call may be TRBD1 or TRBD2 (6 bases each). The germline CDR1 and CDR2 sequences are SQVTM and ANQGSEA. The CDR3 extends over 11 amino acids. V was pared by 7 bases and J by 4 bases, with 10 bases between. CDR3 region: CSAKGGETQYF. The CDR3 DNA follows: TGCAGCGCAAAGGGGGGAGAGACCCAGTACTTC. Supplemented by reference TRBV29-1 and TRBJ2-5, the full variable domain reads SAVISQKPSRDICQRGTSLTIQCQVDSQVTMMFWYRQQPGQSLTLIATANQGSEATYESGFVIDKFPISRPNLTFSTLTVSNMSPEDSSIYLCSAKGGETQYFGPGTRLLVL.

This clonotype occurred many times. The CDR3 is CSARPPGQEGPGYTF. CDR3 DNA: TGCAGTGCTAGACCTCCAGGACAGGAAGGGCCTGGCTACACCTTC. The chain employs TRBV20-1 and TRBJ1-2; TRBD1 matches at 7 bases. The CDR3 is 15 amino acids. V lost 2 bases to trimming and J lost 7 bases; unmatched junction nucleotides: 13. The V gene's germline CDR1 is DFQATT and CDR2 SNEGSKA (reference sequence).

Comment on this clonotype: The germline gene is not matched at one end of the junction; a read error may be the cause. The chain joins TRBV6-4 to TRBJ2-6; D possibly corresponds to TRBD1 (5 bases). CDR3 length equals 15 residues. Per the germline V gene, CDR1 is MRHNA and CDR2 is SNTAGT. DNA of the CDR3: TGTGTCAGCAGTGACTCGGGTGGTGGGGCCAACGTCTTGACTTTC. The encoded protein is CVSSDSGGGANVLTF.

This clonotype was counted between two and nine times. The chain employs TRBV12-3 or TRBV12-4 and TRBJ2-2; tentatively, D is TRBD1 (6 bases). The CDR3 length is 16 residues. Trimming took off 1 base at V and 4 bases at J, with 13 bases between the two ends. CDR3 DNA sequence: TGTGCCAGCAGTTTAGGGCCAGGGGACGCCACCGGGGAGCTGTTTTTT. It yields the protein CASSLGPGDATGELFF.

This clonotype was observed many times. The V gene is TRBV27, the J gene TRBJ1-2; D is possibly TRBD1 (5 bases). Germline CDR1 MNHEY, CDR2 SMNVEV (reference sequence). The CDR3 has 13 amino acids. The V end was cut by 3 bases, the J end by 6 bases, with 11 bases between. The CDR3 coding sequence is TGTGCCAGCAGTTTCCAGGGTGAAGATGGCTACACCTTC. Translation gives CASSFQGEDGYTF.

This clonotype was picked up many times. This sequence joins TRBV29-1 and TRBJ2-7; the D is unclear. Germline V gene sequence: CDR1 SQVTM, CDR2 ANQGSEA. The germline V and J ends were trimmed by 3 bases and 0 bases, with 15 bases remaining between them. The CDR3 runs to 15 residues. CDR3 coding DNA: TGCAGCGTTGATATTCCAGGACCCATCTCCTACGAGCAGTACTTC. Translated, it gives CSVDIPGPISYEQYF.

The rearrangement joins TRBV18 to TRBJ2-2; 9 nucleotides agree with TRBD1. Germline-derived CDR1 and CDR2 are KGHSH and LQKENI. The CDR3 is made up of 15 amino acids. J gave up 5 bases and V 4 bases, and 5 bases lay outside the gene matches. The CDR3 DNA sequence: TGTGCCAGCTCACGGACAGGGGCCGGAACCGGGGAGCTGTTTTTT. This sequence encodes CASSRTGAGTGELFF.

This clonotype turned up a few times. V usage is TRBV20-1 and J usage is TRBJ2-5, with D possibly matching TRBD2 (6 bases). Germline V lookup: CDR1 DFQATT, CDR2 SNEGSKA (reference sequence). The CDR3 loop spans 16 amino acids. Trimming took 2 bases from V and 5 from J, leaving 21 bases between them. CDR3 sequence (DNA): TGCAGTGCTAGATCCACTGGACTACCTGGGCGGGAGACCCAGTACTTC. Translating gives CSARSTGLPGRETQYF.

This clonotype was recorded many times. The rearrangement joins TRBV3-1 to TRBJ2-5, with 13 bases lining up with TRBD2. With V trimmed by 3 bases and J by 1 base, 8 bases remained unmatched. Germline V gene data show CDR1 as LGHDT and CDR2 as YNNKEL (reference sequence). The CDR3 has 18 residues. The CDR3 DNA sequence: TGTGCCAGCAGCCACTTAGGACTAGCGGGGGTCCCCCAAGAGACCCAGTACTTC. This sequence encodes CASSHLGLAGVPQETQYF.

At least ten counts were recorded for this clonotype. CDR3 DNA sequence: TGTGCCAGCAGCACACAGGGGGCTGGGACTGAAGCTTTCTTT. Translating gives CASSTQGAGTEAFF. The V gene is TRBV7-6, the J gene TRBJ1-1, with 9 nucleotides matching TRBD1. After removal of 5 bases from V and 5 bases from J, the junction contained 6 bases not matched to a gene. The CDR3 totals 14 residues. The germline gives CDR1 SGHVS, CDR2 FNYEAQ.